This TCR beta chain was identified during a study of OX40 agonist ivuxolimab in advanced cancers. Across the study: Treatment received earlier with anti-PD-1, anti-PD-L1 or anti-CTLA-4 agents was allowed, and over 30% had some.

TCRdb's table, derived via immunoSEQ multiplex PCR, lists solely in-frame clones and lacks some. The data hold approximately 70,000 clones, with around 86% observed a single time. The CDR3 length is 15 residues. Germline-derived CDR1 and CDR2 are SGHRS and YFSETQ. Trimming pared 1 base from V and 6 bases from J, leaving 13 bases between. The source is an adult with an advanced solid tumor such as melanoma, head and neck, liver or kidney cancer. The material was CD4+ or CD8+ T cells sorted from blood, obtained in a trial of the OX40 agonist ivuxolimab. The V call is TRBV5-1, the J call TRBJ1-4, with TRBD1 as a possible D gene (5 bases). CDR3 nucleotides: TGCGCCAGCAGCTTGTATACGGGGGTGGATGAAAAACTGTTTTTT. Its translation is CASSLYTGVDEKLFF.